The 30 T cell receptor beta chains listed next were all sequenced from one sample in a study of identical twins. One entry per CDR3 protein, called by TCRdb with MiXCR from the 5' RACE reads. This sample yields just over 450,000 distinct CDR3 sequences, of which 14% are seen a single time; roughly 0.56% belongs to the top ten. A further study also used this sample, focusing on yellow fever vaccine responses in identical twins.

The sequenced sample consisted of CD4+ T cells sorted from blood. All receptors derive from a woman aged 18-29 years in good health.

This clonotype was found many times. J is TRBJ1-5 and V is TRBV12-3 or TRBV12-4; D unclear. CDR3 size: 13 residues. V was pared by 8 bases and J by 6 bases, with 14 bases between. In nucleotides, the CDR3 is TGTGCCAGCGCTGGGGAAGTGGGTCAGCCCCAGCATTTT. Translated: CASAGEVGQPQHF.

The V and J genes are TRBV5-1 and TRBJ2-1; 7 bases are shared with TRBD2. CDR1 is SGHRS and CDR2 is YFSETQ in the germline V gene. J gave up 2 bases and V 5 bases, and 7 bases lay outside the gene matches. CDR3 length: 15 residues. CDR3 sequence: CASSLSGIPYNEQFF. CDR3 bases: TGCGCCAGCAGTCTGAGCGGGATCCCCTACAATGAGCAGTTCTTC.

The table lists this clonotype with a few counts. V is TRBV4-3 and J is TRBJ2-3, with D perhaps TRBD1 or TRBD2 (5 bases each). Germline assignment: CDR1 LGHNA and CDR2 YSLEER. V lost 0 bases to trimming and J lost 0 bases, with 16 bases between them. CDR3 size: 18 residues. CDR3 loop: CASSQEAGSRKSTDTQYF. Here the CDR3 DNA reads TGCGCCAGCAGCCAAGAGGCAGGGAGCCGCAAAAGCACAGATACGCAGTATTTT.

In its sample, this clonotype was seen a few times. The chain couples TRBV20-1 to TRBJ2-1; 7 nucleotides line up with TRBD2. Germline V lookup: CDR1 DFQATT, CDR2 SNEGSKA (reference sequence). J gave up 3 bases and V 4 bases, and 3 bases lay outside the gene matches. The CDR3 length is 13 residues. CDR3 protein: CSATGLYYNEQFF. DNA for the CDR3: TGCAGTGCTACGGGACTATACTACAATGAGCAGTTCTTC.

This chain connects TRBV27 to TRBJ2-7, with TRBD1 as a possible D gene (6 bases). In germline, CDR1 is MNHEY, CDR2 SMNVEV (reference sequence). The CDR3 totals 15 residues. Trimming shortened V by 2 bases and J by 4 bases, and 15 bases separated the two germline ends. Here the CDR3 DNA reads TGTGCCAGCAGTTTAAGGGGGAATTGGCGTTACGAGCAGTACTTC. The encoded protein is CASSLRGNWRYEQYF.

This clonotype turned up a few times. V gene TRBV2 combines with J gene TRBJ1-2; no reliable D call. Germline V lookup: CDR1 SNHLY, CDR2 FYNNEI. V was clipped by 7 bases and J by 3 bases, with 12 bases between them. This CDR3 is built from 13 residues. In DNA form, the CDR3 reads TGTGCCAGCACTGTCAGTGCCTACTATGGCTACACCTTC. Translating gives CASTVSAYYGYTF.

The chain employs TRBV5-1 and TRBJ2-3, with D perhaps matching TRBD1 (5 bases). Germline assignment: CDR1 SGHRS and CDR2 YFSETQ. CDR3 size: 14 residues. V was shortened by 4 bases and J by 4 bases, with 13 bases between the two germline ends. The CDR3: CASSLVGAADTQYF. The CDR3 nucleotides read TGCGCCAGCAGCCTGGTAGGGGCTGCAGATACGCAGTATTTT.

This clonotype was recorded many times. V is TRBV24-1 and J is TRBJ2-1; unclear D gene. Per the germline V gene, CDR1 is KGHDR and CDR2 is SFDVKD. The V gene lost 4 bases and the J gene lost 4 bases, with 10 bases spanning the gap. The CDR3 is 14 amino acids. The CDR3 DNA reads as TGTGCCACCAGTGAGGAAGACCGATACAATGAGCAGTTCTTC. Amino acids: CATSEEDRYNEQFF.

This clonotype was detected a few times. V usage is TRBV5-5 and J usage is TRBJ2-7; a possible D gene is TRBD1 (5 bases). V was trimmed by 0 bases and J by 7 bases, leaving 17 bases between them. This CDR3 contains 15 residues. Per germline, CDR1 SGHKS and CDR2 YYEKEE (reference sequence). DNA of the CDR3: TGTGCCAGCAGCTTGGTAGGGTTTCGGGCAGGGGAGCAGTACTTC. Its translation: CASSLVGFRAGEQYF.

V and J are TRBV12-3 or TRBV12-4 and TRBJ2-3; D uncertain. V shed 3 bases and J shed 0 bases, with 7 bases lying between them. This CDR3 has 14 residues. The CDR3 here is CASSFRVSTDTQYF. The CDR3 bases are TGTGCCAGCAGTTTTAGGGTGAGCACAGATACGCAGTATTTT.

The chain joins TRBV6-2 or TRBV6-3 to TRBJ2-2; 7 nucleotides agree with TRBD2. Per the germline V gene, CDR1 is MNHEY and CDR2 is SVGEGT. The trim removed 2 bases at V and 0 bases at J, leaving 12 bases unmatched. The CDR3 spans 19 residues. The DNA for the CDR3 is TGTGCCAGCAGTTACAATCCCCCTACTAGCGCAACGAACACCGGGGAGCTGTTTTTT. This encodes CASSYNPPTSATNTGELFF.

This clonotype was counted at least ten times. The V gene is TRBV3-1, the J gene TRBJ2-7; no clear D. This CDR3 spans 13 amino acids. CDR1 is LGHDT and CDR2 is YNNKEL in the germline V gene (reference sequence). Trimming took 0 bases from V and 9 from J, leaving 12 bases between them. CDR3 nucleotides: TGTGCCAGCAGCCAAGATAACGCCAGACGGCAGTACTTC. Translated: CASSQDNARRQYF.

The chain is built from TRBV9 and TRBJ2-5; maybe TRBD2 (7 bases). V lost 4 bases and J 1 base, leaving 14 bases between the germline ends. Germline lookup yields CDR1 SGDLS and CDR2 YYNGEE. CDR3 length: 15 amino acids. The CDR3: CASSTKGGFQETQYF. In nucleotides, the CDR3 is TGTGCCAGCAGCACAAAGGGGGGGTTCCAAGAGACCCAGTACTTC.

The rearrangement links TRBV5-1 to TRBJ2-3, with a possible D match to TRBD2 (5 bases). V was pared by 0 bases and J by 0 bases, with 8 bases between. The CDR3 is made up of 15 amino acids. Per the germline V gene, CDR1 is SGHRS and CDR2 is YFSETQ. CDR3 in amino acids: CASSLAAASTDTQYF. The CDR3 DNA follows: TGCGCCAGCAGCTTGGCAGCGGCTAGCACAGATACGCAGTATTTT. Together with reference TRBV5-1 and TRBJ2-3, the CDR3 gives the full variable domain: KAGVTQTPRYLIKTRGQQVTLSCSPISGHRSVSWYQQTPGQGLQFLFEYFSETQRNKGNFPGRFSGRQFSNSRSEMNVSTLELGDSALYLCASSLAAASTDTQYFGPGTRLTVL.

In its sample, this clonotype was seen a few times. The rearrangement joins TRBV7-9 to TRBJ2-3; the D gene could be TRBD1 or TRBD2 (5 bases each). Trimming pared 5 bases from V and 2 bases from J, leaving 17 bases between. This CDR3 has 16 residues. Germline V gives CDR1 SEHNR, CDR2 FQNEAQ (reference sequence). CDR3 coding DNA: TGTGCCAGCAGCCCCCAAGTTGGGACCTACACAGATACGCAGTATTTT. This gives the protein CASSPQVGTYTDTQYF.

The CDR3: CATPVRGKRPYEQYF. In nucleotides, the CDR3 is TGTGCCACCCCTGTGCGTGGGAAGAGGCCCTACGAGCAGTACTTC. The chain has TRBV15 and TRBJ2-7; no clear D gene. Deletions cut 8 bases from V and 2 bases from J, with 19 bases between. Germline CDR1 reads LNHNV; CDR2 reads YYDKDF (reference sequence). This CDR3 contains 15 residues.

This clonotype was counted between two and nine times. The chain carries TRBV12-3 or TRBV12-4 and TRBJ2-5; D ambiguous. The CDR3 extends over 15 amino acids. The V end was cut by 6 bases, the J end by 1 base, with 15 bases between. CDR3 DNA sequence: TGTGCCAGCAGCATAGCAGTACCCGGCCAAGAGACCCAGTACTTC. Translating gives CASSIAVPGQETQYF.

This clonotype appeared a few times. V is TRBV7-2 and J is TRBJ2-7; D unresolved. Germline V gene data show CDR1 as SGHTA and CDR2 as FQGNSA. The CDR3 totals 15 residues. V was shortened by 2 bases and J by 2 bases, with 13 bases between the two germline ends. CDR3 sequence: CASSLLRTTPYEQYF. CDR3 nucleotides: TGTGCCAGCAGCTTACTACGGACGACACCCTACGAGCAGTACTTC. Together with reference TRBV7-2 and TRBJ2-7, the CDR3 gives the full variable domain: GAGVSQSPSNKVTEKGKDVELRCDPISGHTALYWYRQSLGQGLEFLIYFQGNSAPDKSGLPSDRFSAERTGGSVSTLTIQRTQQEDSAVYLCASSLLRTTPYEQYFGPGTRLTVT.

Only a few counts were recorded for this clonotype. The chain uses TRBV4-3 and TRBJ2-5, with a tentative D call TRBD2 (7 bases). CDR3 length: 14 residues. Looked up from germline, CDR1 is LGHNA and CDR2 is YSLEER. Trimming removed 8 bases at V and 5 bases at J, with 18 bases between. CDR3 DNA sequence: TGCGCCAGCTCCGAAGGGGGGGGCAGGGAGACCCAGTACTTC. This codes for CASSEGGGRETQYF.

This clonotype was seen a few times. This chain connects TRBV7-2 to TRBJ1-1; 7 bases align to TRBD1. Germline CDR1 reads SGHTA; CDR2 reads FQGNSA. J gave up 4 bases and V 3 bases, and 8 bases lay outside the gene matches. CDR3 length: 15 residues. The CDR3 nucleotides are TGTGCCAGCAGCTTTAGTACAGGGGCTAGCACTGAAGCTTTCTTT. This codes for CASSFSTGASTEAFF.

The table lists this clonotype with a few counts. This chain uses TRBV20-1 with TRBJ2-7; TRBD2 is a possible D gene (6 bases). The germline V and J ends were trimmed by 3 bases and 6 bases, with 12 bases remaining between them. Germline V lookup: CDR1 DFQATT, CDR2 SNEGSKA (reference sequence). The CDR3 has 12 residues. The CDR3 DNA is TGCAGTGCTAGTCTCGGGGGAGGCGAGCAGTACTTC. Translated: CSASLGGGEQYF.

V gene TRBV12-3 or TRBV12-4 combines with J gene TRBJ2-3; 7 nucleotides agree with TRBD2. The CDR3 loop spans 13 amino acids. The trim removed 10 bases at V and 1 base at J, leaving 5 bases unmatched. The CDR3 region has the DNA TGTGCCAACCAAGCGGGGCGCACAGATACGCAGTATTTT. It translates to CANQAGRTDTQYF.

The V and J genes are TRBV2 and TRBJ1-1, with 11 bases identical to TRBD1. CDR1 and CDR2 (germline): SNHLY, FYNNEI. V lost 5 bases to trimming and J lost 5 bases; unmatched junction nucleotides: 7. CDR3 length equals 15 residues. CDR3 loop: CASSYRTGGATEAFF. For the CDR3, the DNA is TGTGCCAGCAGTTACAGGACAGGGGGCGCAACTGAAGCTTTCTTT.

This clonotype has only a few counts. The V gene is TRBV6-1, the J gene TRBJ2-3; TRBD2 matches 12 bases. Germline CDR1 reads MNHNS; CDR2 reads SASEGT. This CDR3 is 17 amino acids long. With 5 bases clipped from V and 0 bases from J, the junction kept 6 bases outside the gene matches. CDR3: CASSPRLAGASTDTQYF. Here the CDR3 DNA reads TGTGCCAGCAGTCCGCGACTAGCGGGAGCGAGCACAGATACGCAGTATTTT.

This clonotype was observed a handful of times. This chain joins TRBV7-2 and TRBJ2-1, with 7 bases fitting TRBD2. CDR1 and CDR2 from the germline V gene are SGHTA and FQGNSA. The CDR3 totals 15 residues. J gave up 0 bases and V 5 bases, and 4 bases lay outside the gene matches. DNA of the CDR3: TGTGCCAGCAGCCAGCGGGGAAGCTCCTACAATGAGCAGTTCTTC. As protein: CASSQRGSSYNEQFF.

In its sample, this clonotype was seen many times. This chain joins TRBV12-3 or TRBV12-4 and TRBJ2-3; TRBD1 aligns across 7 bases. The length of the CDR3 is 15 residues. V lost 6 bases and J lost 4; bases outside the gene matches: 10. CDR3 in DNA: TGTGCCAGCAGGCGAGGGGGCAGGAACTCAGATACGCAGTATTTT. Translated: CASRRGGRNSDTQYF.

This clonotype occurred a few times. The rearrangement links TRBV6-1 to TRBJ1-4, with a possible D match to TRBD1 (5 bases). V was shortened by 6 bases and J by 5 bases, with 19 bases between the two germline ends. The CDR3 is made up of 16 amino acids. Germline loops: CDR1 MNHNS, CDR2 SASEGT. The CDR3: CASSPQDSLKNEKLFF. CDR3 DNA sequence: TGTGCCAGCAGCCCCCAAGACAGTCTAAAAAATGAAAAACTGTTTTTT.

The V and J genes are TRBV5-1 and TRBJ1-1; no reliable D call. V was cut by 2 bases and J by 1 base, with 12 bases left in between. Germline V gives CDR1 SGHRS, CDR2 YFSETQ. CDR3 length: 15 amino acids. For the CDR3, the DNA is TGCGCCAGCAGCTTACCACCGTCGGGGAACACTGAAGCTTTCTTT. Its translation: CASSLPPSGNTEAFF.

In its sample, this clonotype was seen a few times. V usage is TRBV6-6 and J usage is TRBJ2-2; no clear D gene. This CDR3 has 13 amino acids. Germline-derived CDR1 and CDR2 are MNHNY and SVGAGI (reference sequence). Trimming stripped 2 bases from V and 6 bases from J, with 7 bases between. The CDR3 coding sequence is TGTGCCAGCAGTTACGCCGACTCCGGGGAGCTGTTTTTT. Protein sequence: CASSYADSGELFF.

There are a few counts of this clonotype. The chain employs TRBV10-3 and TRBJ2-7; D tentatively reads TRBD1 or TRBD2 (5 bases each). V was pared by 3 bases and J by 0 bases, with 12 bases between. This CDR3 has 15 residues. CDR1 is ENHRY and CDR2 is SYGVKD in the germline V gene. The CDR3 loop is CAISEPAGTSYEQYF. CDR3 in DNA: TGTGCCATCAGTGAACCCGCAGGGACCTCCTACGAGCAGTACTTC.